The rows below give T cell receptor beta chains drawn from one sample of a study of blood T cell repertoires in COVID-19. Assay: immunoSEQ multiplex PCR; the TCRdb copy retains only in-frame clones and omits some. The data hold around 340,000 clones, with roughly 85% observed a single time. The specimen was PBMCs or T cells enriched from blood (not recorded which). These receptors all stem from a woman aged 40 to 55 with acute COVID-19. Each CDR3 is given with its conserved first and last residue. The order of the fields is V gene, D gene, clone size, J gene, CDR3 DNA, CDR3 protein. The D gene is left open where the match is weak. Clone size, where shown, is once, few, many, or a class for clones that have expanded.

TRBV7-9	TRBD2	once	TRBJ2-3	TGTGCCAGCAGCCTGACTAGCGGGAGGTCAGATACGCAGTATTTT	CASSLTSGRSDTQYF
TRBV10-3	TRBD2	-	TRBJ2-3	TGTGCCATCAGTCTACTAGCGGGCTCTACAGATACGCAGTATTTT	CAISLLAGSTDTQYF
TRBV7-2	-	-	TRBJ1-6	TGTGCCAGCAGCTTAGGGCAGGGGACACATAATTCACCCCTCCACTTT	CASSLGQGTHNSPLHF
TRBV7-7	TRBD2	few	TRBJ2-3	TGTGCCAGCAGCCCGCGTCCCGCTAGCGGGGGAGGAGATACGCAGTATTTT	CASSPRPASGGGDTQYF
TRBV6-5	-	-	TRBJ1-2	TGTGCCAGCAGTTACCCTACAGGGTCCGGCTATGGCTACACCTTC	CASSYPTGSGYGYTF
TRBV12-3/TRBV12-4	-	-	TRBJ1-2	TGTGCCAGCAGTTCCCTAAACTATGGCTACACCTTC	CASSSLNYGYTF
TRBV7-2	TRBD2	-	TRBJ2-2	TGTGCCAGCAGCTTAGAAGTTAGCGGGGGGGCCCGTACCGGGGAGCTGTTTTTT	CASSLEVSGGARTGELFF
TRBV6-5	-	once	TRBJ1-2	TGTGCCAGCAGTCTCGAGGGAGGGGATGGCTACACCTTC	CASSLEGGDGYTF
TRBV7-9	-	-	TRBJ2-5	TGTGCCAGCAGTCAACAGCCAGGGTCCCGAGAGACCCAGTACTTC	CASSQQPGSRETQYF
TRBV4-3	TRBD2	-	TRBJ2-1	TGCGCCAGCAGCCCTAGCGGGAGAGGGAATGAGCAGTTCTTC	CASSPSGRGNEQFF
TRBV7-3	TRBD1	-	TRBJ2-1	TGTGCCAGCAGCTCTACAGGGGGATGGTACAATGAGCAGTTCTTC	CASSSTGGWYNEQFF
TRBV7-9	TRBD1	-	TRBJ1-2	TGTGCCAGCAGCCCACAGGGGGGTAATGGCTACACCTTC	CASSPQGGNGYTF
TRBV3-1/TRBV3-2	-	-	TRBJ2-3	TGTGCCAGCAAGGCGGCAGATACGCAGTATTTT	CASKAADTQYF
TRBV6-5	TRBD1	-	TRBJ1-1	TGTGCCAGCAGGGGACAGCGAGGGACTGAAGCTTTCTTT	CASRGQRGTEAFF
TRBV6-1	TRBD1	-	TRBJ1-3	TGTGCCAGCAGTGAAGCGCAGGGGGCTGGAAACACCATATATTTT	CASSEAQGAGNTIYF
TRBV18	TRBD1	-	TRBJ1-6	TGTGCCAGCGGGACCGGGACAGGTTCTTCACCCCTCCACTTT	CASGTGTGSSPLHF
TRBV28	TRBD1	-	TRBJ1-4	TGTGCCAGCAGTCCGGGGGGACAGGGAGTGGAAAAACTGTTTTTT	CASSPGGQGVEKLFF
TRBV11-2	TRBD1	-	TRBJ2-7	TGTGCCAGCAGCTTAGAGCTACAGGGGACCTACGAGCAGTACTTC	CASSLELQGTYEQYF
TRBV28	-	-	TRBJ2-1	TGTGCCAGCAGTTTAAACCCCTGGGGGCTGAATGAGCAGTTCTTC	CASSLNPWGLNEQFF
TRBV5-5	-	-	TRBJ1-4	TGTGCCAGCAGCTTGGTGACTGCAACTAATGAAAAACTGTTTTTT	CASSLVTATNEKLFF